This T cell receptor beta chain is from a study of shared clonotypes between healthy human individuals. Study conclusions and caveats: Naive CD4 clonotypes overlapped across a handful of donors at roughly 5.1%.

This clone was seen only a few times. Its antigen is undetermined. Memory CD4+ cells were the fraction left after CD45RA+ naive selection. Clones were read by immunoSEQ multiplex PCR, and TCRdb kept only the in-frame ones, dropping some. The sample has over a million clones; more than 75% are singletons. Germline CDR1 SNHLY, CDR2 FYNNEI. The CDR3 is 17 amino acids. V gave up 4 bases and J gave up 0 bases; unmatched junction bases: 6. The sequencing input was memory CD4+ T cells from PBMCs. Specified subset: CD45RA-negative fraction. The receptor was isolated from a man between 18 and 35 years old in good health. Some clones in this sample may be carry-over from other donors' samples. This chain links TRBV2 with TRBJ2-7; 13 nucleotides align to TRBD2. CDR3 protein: CASSGDGTSGASYEQYF. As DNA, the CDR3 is TGTGCCAGCAGTGGAGACGGGACTAGCGGGGCCTCCTACGAGCAGTACTTC.